This T cell receptor (beta chain) was recorded in a study of beta chain features in type 1 diabetes. Donors underwent one heparinised blood draw, around 120 mL on average. As every portion of the isolated RNA was reverse transcribed, the sequencing read expressed TCRB transcripts. This table comes from immunoSEQ multiplex PCR, and its TCRdb copy is limited to in-frame clones, with some not included. Found here are about 250,000 clones, around 14% of them singletons; the top ten hold roughly 0.024%. General study findings and limits: Shorter TCRB CDR3s, moderately but significantly so, marked every one of the four CD4+ subsets in Type 1 diabetes patients. An over-representation of cells with high TCR expression could result from cDNA sequencing.

In regard to this clone: The antigen remains undetermined.

V shed 0 bases and J shed 4 bases, with 13 bases lying between them. There are 15 residues in the CDR3. Germline loops: CDR1 SGHNT, CDR2 YYREEE (reference sequence). This TCR came from a woman aged 40 to 50 in good health. The sequencing input was naive CD4+ T cells from blood. The V and J genes are TRBV5-4 and TRBJ1-1; a weak D match, TRBD1 (5 bases). The CDR3 is CASSLVTGLTTEAFF. The CDR3 nucleotides are TGTGCCAGCAGCTTGGTAACAGGTTTGACCACTGAAGCTTTCTTT.